A single sample gave rise to the 8 T cell receptor beta chains below, sequenced in a study of T cells in women clearing cervical HPV infection. Measured with immunoSEQ multiplex PCR; TCRdb has only the in-frame clones, and not every one. In total, the table holds about 20,000 clones. The specimen was blood buffy coat. The receptor source for this set is a woman aged 18 to 75 with a cervical HPV16 infection that either progressed to CIN3+ or cleared (not recorded which).

A word on this clone: The read gets to within 3 residues of the CDR3 end, and the germline J gene fills in the rest. J is TRBJ2-5 and V is TRBV12-3 or TRBV12-4; D unresolved. Trimming took 3 bases from V and 5 from J, leaving 10 bases between them. The CDR3 is made up of 13 amino acids. Here the CDR3 reads CASSFAIRETQYF. The DNA read from the CDR3 is TGTGCCAGCAGTTTCGCGATCCGGGAGACC.

On this clone itself: The observed sequence ends 3 residues before the CDR3 terminus, with the missing tail filled in from the germline J gene. The chain has TRBV2 and TRBJ1-2; a possible D gene is TRBD1 (5 bases). V was pared by 8 bases and J by 2 bases, with 18 bases between. The CDR3 extends over 15 amino acids. Looked up from germline, CDR1 is SNHLY and CDR2 is FYNNEI. CDR3 sequence: CASADTPGLNYGYTF. CDR3 bases read: TGTGCCAGCGCCGATACCCCAGGGCTCAACTATGGC. The full variable domain, in which reference TRBV2 and TRBJ1-2 provide the parts outside the CDR3, is EPEVTQTPSHQVTQMGQEVILRCVPISNHLYFYWYRQILGQKVEFLVSFYNNEISEKSEIFDDQFSVERPDGSNFTLKIRSTKLEDSAMYFCASADTPGLNYGYTFGSGTRLTVV.

As for this clone: The CDR3 goes on 3 residues after the read ends, and that part is filled in from the germline J gene. The chain has TRBV20-1 and TRBJ2-1, with 8 bases identical to TRBD1. Germline V gives CDR1 DFQATT, CDR2 SNEGSKA (reference sequence). V shed 0 bases and J 3 bases; nucleotides not matched to a gene: 7. The CDR3 consists of 16 residues. CDR3 DNA (partial): TGCAGTGCTAGAGATCAGAGACAGGGGAGCTACAATGAG. Protein sequence: CSARDQRQGSYNE. The full CDR3 reads CSARDQRQGSYNEQFF.

Comments on this clone: From the germline J gene comes the end of the CDR3, since the read stops 3 residues before it. The chain carries TRBV13 and TRBJ1-2; TRBD1 matches 9 bases. The CDR3 contains 15 residues. CDR1 and CDR2 from the germline V gene are PRHDT and FYEKMQ (reference sequence). The V segment lost 2 bases and the J segment 2 bases; nucleotides outside the gene matches: 3. CDR3 protein: CASSLRDRENYGYTF. The CDR3 DNA, read in part, is TGTGCCAGCAGCTTAAGGGACAGGGAGAACTATGGC.

With respect to this clone: The read ends 3 residues early relative to the CDR3; the germline J gene fills the gap. The chain carries TRBV11-2 and TRBJ2-5; no clear D gene. Germline V gene lookup returns CDR1 SGHAT and CDR2 FQNNGV. The CDR3 loop spans 13 amino acids. Trimming stripped 7 bases from V and 7 bases from J, with 16 bases between. The sequenced part of the CDR3 DNA is TGTGCCAGCACCCTCGATAGCTTAGGGACC. It translates to CASTLDSLGT. The CDR3 reads in full as CASTLDSLGTQYF.

On this clone: The read stops 3 residues short of the end of the CDR3; the missing end is completed from the germline J gene. This chain links TRBV29-1 with TRBJ2-3; TRBD1 matches at 12 bases. The CDR3 spans 15 residues. Germline-derived CDR1 and CDR2 are SQVTM and ANQGSEA. After removal of 0 bases from V and 5 bases from J, the junction contained 3 bases not matched to a gene. CDR3 bases read: TGCAGCGTTGAAGATGGGACAGGGGGCATAGATACG. Amino acid sequence: CSVEDGTGGIDT. The complete CDR3 protein is CSVEDGTGGIDTQYF.

Concerning this clone itself: The sequenced fragment ends 3 residues before the CDR3 boundary, so the rest is inferred from the germline J gene. The chain uses TRBV5-1 and TRBJ1-5, with D tentatively TRBD1 (6 bases). V was pared by 3 bases and J by 0 bases, with 10 bases between. The CDR3 consists of 15 residues. Germline V gives CDR1 SGHRS, CDR2 YFSETQ. The sequenced part of the CDR3 DNA is TGCGCCAGCAGCTCAGGGGCTAATAGCAATCAGCCC. Amino acids: CASSSGANSNQP. The CDR3 as a whole reads CASSSGANSNQPQHF.

Concerning this clone itself: The CDR3 end is not reached by the read, which stops 3 residues before it; the germline J gene fills it in. The rearrangement uses TRBV9 and TRBJ2-3, with 8 positions matching TRBD2. Germline trimming cut 7 bases from V and 0 bases from J; bases unmatched to any gene: 4. This CDR3 contains 14 residues. Germline V CDR1 and CDR2: SGDLS, YYNGEE. CDR3: CASFSGVSTDTQYF. CDR3 DNA (partial): TGTGCCAGCTTTAGCGGGGTTAGCACAGATACG.